This is a list of T cell receptor beta chains from one sample in a study of blood T cell repertoires in COVID-19. The data were produced by immunoSEQ multiplex PCR, yet TCRdb's version contains in-frame clones alone and is incomplete. The sample has 70,000 or so clones, 60% to 85% seen once; the top ten hold 15% to 20%. Material: peripheral blood. Receptors originate from a man between 60 and 70 years old with acute or convalescent COVID-19. Both conserved end residues are part of each CDR3. Fields, in order: J gene, clone size, D gene, V gene, CDR3 protein, CDR3 DNA. D genes are given only for firm matches. Clone sizes are given selectively: once, few, many, or a class where the clone is expanded.

TRBJ1-1 . TRBD1 TRBV18 CASSPLESGGLADTEAFF TGTGCCAGCTCACCACTAGAATCAGGGGGCCTGGCCGACACTGAAGCTTTCTTT
TRBJ1-5 . . TRBV30 CAWSTVPGYSNQPQHF TGTGCCTGGAGTACGGTACCAGGGTACAGCAATCAGCCCCAGCATTTT
TRBJ1-5 . . TRBV6-2/TRBV6-3 CASSPREGRSNNQPQHF TGTGCCAGCAGTCCCCGGGAAGGGAGGTCAAACAATCAGCCCCAGCATTTT
TRBJ1-4 . . TRBV7-9 CATAVGHSNEKLFF TGTGCTACAGCAGTTGGACACTCTAATGAAAAACTGTTTTTT
TRBJ1-1 once . TRBV18 CASSLSGGTEAFF TGTGCCAGCTCACTCTCCGGGGGCACTGAAGCTTTCTTT
TRBJ1-5 . . TRBV15 CATSRGKTGSNQPQHF TGTGCCACCAGCAGAGGTAAAACAGGTAGCAATCAGCCCCAGCATTTT
TRBJ1-2 once TRBD1 TRBV7-3 CASSLTAATGASGYTF TGTGCCAGCAGCTTAACGGCCGCGACAGGGGCATCTGGCTACACCTTC
TRBJ1-2 . . TRBV5-4 CASSLGQSDYGYTF TGTGCCAGCAGCTTGGGCCAGAGCGACTATGGCTACACCTTC
TRBJ2-5 once TRBD2 TRBV6-5 CASSYSASGSGQTQYF TGTGCCAGCAGTTACTCGGCTAGCGGGTCTGGACAGACCCAGTACTTC
TRBJ2-7 . TRBD1 TRBV11-2 CASSLRRDRVNEQYF TGTGCCAGCAGCTTACGCCGGGACAGGGTAAACGAGCAGTACTTC
TRBJ1-1 . TRBD1 TRBV6-5 CASSLGQGEAFF TGTGCCAGCAGCCTTGGACAGGGCGAAGCTTTCTTT
TRBJ2-7 once TRBD2 TRBV29-1 CSVLKLRTSKKPSYEQYF TGCAGCGTTTTGAAGTTGAGGACTAGCAAGAAACCCTCCTACGAGCAGTACTTC
TRBJ1-2 . . TRBV6-2/TRBV6-3 CASSYGEGRGYTF TGTGCCAGCAGTTACGGGGAGGGTCGCGGCTACACCTTC
TRBJ1-3 many TRBD1 TRBV7-9 CASSPTGDSGNTIYF TGTGCCAGCAGCCCCACAGGGGACTCTGGAAACACCATATATTTT
TRBJ1-5 . . TRBV21-1 CASSKTGGGQTASNQPQHF TGTGCCAGCAGCAAAACCGGGGGGGGACAGACAGCGAGCAATCAGCCCCAGCATTTT
TRBJ1-1 . . TRBV6-2/TRBV6-3 CASSTFLNTEAFF TGTGCCAGCAGTACATTCTTGAACACTGAAGCTTTCTTT
TRBJ1-5 . TRBD1 TRBV7-2 CASSLTGTGGNNQPQHF TGTGCCAGCAGCTTGACCGGGACAGGGGGCAACAATCAGCCCCAGCATTTT
TRBJ1-2 . TRBD1 TRBV9 CASNPTGAVGYTF TGTGCCAGCAATCCCACAGGGGCAGTTGGCTACACCTTC
TRBJ1-1 few TRBD1 TRBV19 CASSPDRGFAFF TGTGCCAGTAGTCCGGACAGGGGATTTGCTTTCTTT
TRBJ2-2 . TRBD2 TRBV5-1 CASSATSGGSGELFF TGCGCCAGCAGCGCGACTAGCGGGGGATCCGGGGAGCTGTTTTTT
TRBJ2-3 . TRBD2 TRBV10-3 CAISESSSGTDTQYF TGTGCCATCAGTGAGTCTTCTAGCGGGACAGATACGCAGTATTTT
TRBJ2-1 few TRBD1 TRBV18 CASSQTQGRDNEQFF TGTGCCAGCTCACAAACACAGGGGCGGGACAATGAGCAGTTCTTC
TRBJ1-2 . TRBD1 TRBV6-4 CASSDIDRGLNYGYTF TGTGCCAGCAGTGACATCGACAGGGGGCTCAACTATGGCTACACCTTC
TRBJ1-4 . . TRBV18 CASSDSAANEKLFF TGTGCCAGCTCTGACAGCGCCGCTAATGAAAAACTGTTTTTT
TRBJ1-4 few . TRBV11-2 CASSLGAGVAEKLFF TGTGCCAGCAGCTTAGGGGCAGGGGTTGCTGAAAAACTGTTTTTT
TRBJ2-6 few TRBD1 TRBV10-3 CATRDSSGANVLTF TGTGCCACCCGGGACAGCTCTGGGGCCAACGTCCTGACTTTC
TRBJ2-2 . . TRBV11-2 CASSLGTGPTGELFF TGTGCCAGCAGCTTAGGGACTGGTCCCACCGGGGAGCTGTTTTTT
TRBJ1-5 . . TRBV7-2 CASSRDPAGNQPQHF TGTGCCAGCAGCCGGGACCCCGCGGGGAATCAGCCCCAGCATTTT
TRBJ1-5 once TRBD1 TRBV18 CASSPGTGGAGNQPQHF TGTGCCAGCTCACCAGGGACAGGGGGCGCGGGCAATCAGCCCCAGCATTTT
TRBJ1-3 . . TRBV6-5 CASRADSSGNTIYF TGTGCCAGCAGGGCAGACAGCTCTGGAAACACCATATATTTT
TRBJ1-3 . TRBD1 TRBV6-6 CASRPGQAGNTIYF TGTGCCAGCCGACCGGGACAGGCTGGAAACACCATATATTTT
TRBJ2-3 . . TRBV11-2 CASSLDRGAADTQYF TGTGCCAGCAGCTTAGACAGGGGGGCCGCAGATACGCAGTATTTT
TRBJ2-1 . TRBD2 TRBV5-5 CASSRTSGGNYNEQFF TGTGCCAGCAGTCGGACTAGCGGGGGTAACTACAATGAGCAGTTCTTC
TRBJ2-5 . TRBD1 TRBV14 CASSLTRQGTETQYF TGTGCCAGCAGCCTAACCCGACAGGGTACAGAGACCCAGTACTTC
TRBJ2-5 few . TRBV11-2 CASRDWGGRIETQYF TGTGCCAGCAGGGATTGGGGGGGCCGAATAGAGACCCAGTACTTC
TRBJ1-4 . . TRBV6-5 CASSPQGTNEKLFF TGTGCCAGCAGTCCACAGGGCACTAATGAAAAACTGTTTTTT
TRBJ1-3 . TRBD1 TRBV19 CASSMFTGALGNTIYF TGTGCCAGTAGTATGTTCACAGGGGCACTAGGAAACACCATATATTTT
TRBJ2-5 . . TRBV12-3/TRBV12-4 CASSRTGETQYF TGTGCCAGCAGTAGGACGGGGGAGACCCAGTACTTC
TRBJ1-1 . TRBD1 TRBV25-1 CASSGDRGVAEAFF TGTGCCAGCAGTGGGGACAGGGGTGTGGCTGAAGCTTTCTTT
TRBJ1-4 . . TRBV20-1 CSAPLFLELFF TGCAGTGCTCCTCTGTTTCTTGAACTGTTTTTT
TRBJ2-3 few TRBD1 TRBV9 CARPGQGSTDTQYF TGTGCCAGACCGGGACAGGGGAGCACAGATACGCAGTATTTT
TRBJ2-1 . TRBD2 TRBV3-1/TRBV3-2 CASSHQLAGGDEQFF TGTGCCAGCAGCCACCAACTAGCGGGGGGGGATGAGCAGTTCTTC
TRBJ2-7 . . TRBV7-2 CASGHSLNEQYF TGTGCCAGCGGGCACAGTCTTAACGAGCAGTACTTC
TRBJ2-3 . . TRBV11-3 CASSLQNLDTQYF TGTGCCAGCAGCTTACAGAATTTAGATACGCAGTATTTT
TRBJ1-1 . TRBD1 TRBV30 CAWSGGQVNTEAFF TGTGCCTGGAGTGGGGGACAGGTAAACACTGAAGCTTTCTTT
TRBJ2-1 . TRBD1 TRBV5-1 CASSIETGTVYNEQFF TGCGCCAGCAGCATAGAAACCGGGACAGTCTACAATGAGCAGTTCTTC
TRBJ2-6 . TRBD1 TRBV5-1 CASSPTGPGANVLTF TGCGCCAGCAGCCCGACAGGGCCCGGGGCCAACGTCCTGACTTTC
TRBJ2-7 . TRBD1 TRBV27 CASRETGGFVREQYF TGTGCCAGCAGAGAAACAGGGGGGTTCGTTCGCGAGCAGTACTTC
TRBJ1-1 once . TRBV5-1 CASSLAVEATNTEAFF TGCGCCAGCAGCTTGGCAGTGGAGGCTACGAACACTGAAGCTTTCTTT
TRBJ2-7 few . TRBV7-9 CASSPEREYPQYF TGTGCCAGCAGTCCAGAACGGGAGTACCCTCAGTACTTC
TRBJ1-2 few . TRBV6-4 CASSDGRMGLRGYTF TGTGCCAGCAGTGACGGGCGAATGGGCCTACGGGGCTACACCTTC
TRBJ2-2 . TRBD1 TRBV5-1 CASSARTGNTGELFF TGCGCCAGCAGCGCCCGGACAGGGAACACCGGGGAGCTGTTTTTT
TRBJ1-1 . TRBD1 TRBV7-8 CASSLAGTGNYMNTEAFF TGTGCCAGCAGCTTAGCTGGGACAGGGAACTACATGAACACTGAAGCTTTCTTT
TRBJ1-5 . . TRBV7-2 CASSRGTGEGPQHF TGTGCCAGCAGCAGAGGGACGGGAGAAGGGCCCCAGCATTTT
TRBJ1-5 once . TRBV21-1 CASSSGQGALELQPQHF TGTGCCAGCAGCAGCGGACAGGGGGCGTTAGAACTTCAGCCCCAGCATTTT